This TCR beta chain was found in a study of blood T cell repertoires in COVID-19. About the research overall: Sources were T cells, B-cell-depleted T cells, or PBMCs; the material itself was cDNA or gDNA.

Individuals drawn from 20 to 25 US areas were about 18 to 100 years old. The authors' processing: The authors estimated nucleated cell counts from reference gene primer amplification. Some clones are missing from TCRdb's copy, which holds only in-frame ones; the method was immunoSEQ multiplex PCR. The V and J calls and clone size come from that table; D and trimming were worked out from the DNA. The data hold about 250,000 clones, with over 75% observed a single time. The receptor comes from a woman in her forties or fifties with acute COVID-19. What was sequenced was PBMCs or T cells enriched from blood (not recorded which).

The CDR3 reads CASSIGGTGNQPQHF. CDR3 nucleotide sequence: TGTGCCAGTAGTATTGGTGGTACGGGCAATCAGCCCCAGCATTTT. The chain carries TRBV19 and TRBJ1-5; no definite D call. The V and J ends lost 3 bases and 2 bases respectively, with 11 bases between them. This CDR3 contains 15 residues. The germline CDR1 and CDR2 sequences are LNHDA and SQIVND (reference sequence).